The present entry profiles one T cell receptor beta chain with its context. Its antigen is currently unknown. The test was conducted at deep level. For every subset, genomic DNA was evenly distributed across several immunoSEQ plates. Some 30,000 T cell genomes (approximately 210 ng DNA) went into each sorted-subset replicate. The repertoire was sequenced with immunoSEQ multiplex PCR; TCRdb's copy has only in-frame clones and lacks some. The sample lists about 2,500,000 clones, around 90% occurring once. This sample was included in a study of shared clonotypes between healthy human individuals. Regarding the study as a whole: Clonotypes which were not shared had lower generation probabilities than clonotypes that all four donors shared.

The sequenced sample consisted of naive CD4+ T cells sorted from blood. Described subset: CD45RA+ positively selected. The TCR originated in a man in his late teens or twenties in good health.

The CDR3 DNA reads TGCGCCAGCAGCCAAGGGGTGGCGGGAAACTATGGCTACACCTTC. Translated: CASSQGVAGNYGYTF. The chain carries TRBV4-1 and TRBJ1-2, with D unclear. The CDR3 sequence is 15 residues long. CDR1 and CDR2 from the germline V gene are MGHRA and YSYEKL. V lost 1 base to trimming and J lost 2 bases, with 11 bases between them.